These 12 T cell receptor beta chains share one sample of origin, sequenced in a study of T cell responses to AZD1222 COVID-19 vaccine. The data were produced by immunoSEQ multiplex PCR, yet TCRdb's version contains in-frame clones alone and is incomplete. The data contain roughly 100,000 clones, 85% to 90% of them seen just once; the ten biggest clones take up 3.7%. The material was peripheral blood, obtained on day 0 of AZD1222 vaccination. These receptors were taken from an adult in good health.

The rearrangement uses TRBV27 and TRBJ2-3, with D possibly matching TRBD2 (5 bases). V shed 5 bases and J shed 8 bases, with 11 bases lying between them. The CDR3 totals 12 residues. The germline gives CDR1 MNHEY, CDR2 SMNVEV (reference sequence). CDR3 region: CASSPRAGTQYF. Written as DNA, the CDR3 is TGTGCCAGCAGTCCGCGGGCAGGTACGCAGTATTTT.

A word on this clone: An end of the junction differs from the germline gene, which may be a read error. The chain couples TRBV29-1 to TRBJ1-2; no clear D. The germline CDR1 and CDR2 sequences are SQVTM and ANQGSEA. The CDR3 runs 13 residues. CDR3: CSVAAPRTYSYTF. CDR3 DNA: TGCAGCGTTGCGGCGCCAAGGACCTATAGCTACACCTTC.

This clone was recorded once. The V and J genes are TRBV12-3 or TRBV12-4 and TRBJ2-7, with D possibly TRBD1 on 5 matching bases. The CDR3 consists of 13 residues. Trimming shortened V by 3 bases and J by 2 bases, and 8 bases separated the two germline ends. Here the CDR3 reads CASSFGHTYEQYF. CDR3 DNA: TGTGCCAGCAGTTTCGGACATACCTACGAGCAGTACTTC.

V and J are TRBV24-1 and TRBJ1-2; the D gene is possibly TRBD1 (5 bases). The ends were cut back, 5 bases at V and 1 base at J, with 7 bases in the middle. This CDR3 contains 13 residues. The V gene's germline CDR1 is KGHDR and CDR2 SFDVKD. CDR3 in DNA: TGTGCCACCAGTGTAGGGGTTAACTATGGCTACACCTTC. This codes for CATSVGVNYGYTF.

The chain combines TRBV18 with TRBJ1-4; 9 bases map to TRBD1. Trimming cost V 3 bases and J 6 bases; bases outside gene matches: 5. This CDR3 has 15 residues. CDR1 and CDR2 from the germline V gene are KGHSH and LQKENI. The CDR3 region has the DNA TGTGCCAGCTCACCCCGGACAGGGGAAGATGAAAAACTGTTTTTT. This translates into CASSPRTGEDEKLFF.

This rearrangement joins TRBV5-1 to TRBJ1-3, with D possibly being TRBD1 (6 bases). Looked up from germline, CDR1 is SGHRS and CDR2 is YFSETQ. V lost 2 bases and J lost 4, with 10 bases in between. The CDR3 is made up of 14 amino acids. The CDR3 DNA reads TGCGCCAGCAGCTTAGGGGGAGTCGGAAACACCATATATTTT. Translated, it gives CASSLGGVGNTIYF.

The chain has TRBV9 and TRBJ2-2, with 8 bases identical to TRBD2. CDR1 SGDLS and CDR2 YYNGEE come from the germline V gene. The ends lost 3 bases at V and 5 bases at J; junction bases unmatched: 12. There are 17 residues in the CDR3. This CDR3 reads CASSAPGTSKVTGELFF. CDR3 bases: TGTGCCAGCAGCGCCCCCGGGACTAGTAAAGTAACCGGGGAGCTGTTTTTT.

This rearrangement joins TRBV13 to TRBJ2-1; D ambiguous. Trimming removed 3 bases at V and 10 bases at J, with 10 bases between. Germline values: CDR1 PRHDT, CDR2 FYEKMQ (reference sequence). CDR3 length: 12 amino acids. CDR3 nucleotide sequence: TGTGCCAGCAGCTTCGTGAGTCGGGAGCAGTTCTTC. It specifies CASSFVSREQFF.

The chain employs TRBV18 and TRBJ1-6; TRBD1 aligns across 10 bases. Per germline, CDR1 KGHSH and CDR2 LQKENI. V shed 3 bases, J shed 7 bases, and the junction held 0 bases outside the gene matches. The CDR3 totals 14 residues. CDR3 loop: CASSPDRGNSPLHF. DNA of the CDR3: TGTGCCAGCTCACCGGACAGGGGGAATTCACCCCTCCACTTT.

This rearrangement joins TRBV10-3 to TRBJ1-6, with 7 bases identical to TRBD1. Trimming removed 10 bases from V and 4 bases from J; junction bases left unmatched: 4. Per the germline V gene, CDR1 is ENHRY and CDR2 is SYGVKD. This CDR3 spans 13 amino acids. The CDR3 sequence is CARPGQYNSPLHF. The CDR3 DNA reads as TGTGCCAGACCGGGACAGTATAATTCACCCCTCCACTTT.

This clone was found once. V and J are TRBV10-3 and TRBJ2-3; 8 bases are shared with TRBD2. CDR3 length: 14 amino acids. Germline lookup yields CDR1 ENHRY and CDR2 SYGVKD. The V segment lost 3 bases and the J segment 1 base; nucleotides outside the gene matches: 0. This chain's CDR3 is CAISDSGGTDTQYF. CDR3 bases: TGTGCCATCAGTGATAGCGGGGGCACAGATACGCAGTATTTT.

The chain couples TRBV7-8 to TRBJ1-1; D perhaps matches TRBD1 (6 bases). Germline V gene data show CDR1 as SGHVS and CDR2 as FQNEAQ. V lost 4 bases and J lost 1, with 16 bases in between. The CDR3 extends over 16 amino acids. CDR3 residues: CASSSDEWTANTEAFF. CDR3 DNA sequence: TGTGCCAGCAGCTCCGATGAATGGACAGCGAACACTGAAGCTTTCTTT.